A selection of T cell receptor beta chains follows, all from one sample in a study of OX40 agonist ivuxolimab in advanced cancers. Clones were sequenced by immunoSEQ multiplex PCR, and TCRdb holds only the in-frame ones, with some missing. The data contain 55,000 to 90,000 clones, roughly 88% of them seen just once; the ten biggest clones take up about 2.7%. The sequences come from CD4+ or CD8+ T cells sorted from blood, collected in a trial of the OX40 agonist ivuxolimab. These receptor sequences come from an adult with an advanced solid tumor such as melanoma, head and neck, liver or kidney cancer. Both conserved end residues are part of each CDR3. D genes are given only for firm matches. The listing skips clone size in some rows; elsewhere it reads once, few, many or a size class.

CDR3 DNA: TGCGCCAGCAGCTTGTATGTGCCCGGGGAGACCCAGTACTTC; CDR3 protein: CASSLYVPGETQYF; clone size: once; D gene: -; V gene: TRBV5-1; J gene: TRBJ2-5
CDR3 DNA: TGCGCCACCGGGGACTTCAGGGAGACCCAGTACTTC; CDR3 protein: CATGDFRETQYF; clone size: few; D gene: -; V gene: TRBV5-1; J gene: TRBJ2-5
CDR3 DNA: TGTGCCTGGATGTCAGGACAGGGGGCCTACACTGAAGCTTTCTTT; CDR3 protein: CAWMSGQGAYTEAFF; clone size: -; D gene: TRBD1; V gene: TRBV30; J gene: TRBJ1-1
CDR3 DNA: TGTGCCAGCAGTGCCCAGGCGGGCACTGAAGCTTTCTTT; CDR3 protein: CASSAQAGTEAFF; clone size: -; D gene: -; V gene: TRBV6-4; J gene: TRBJ1-1
CDR3 DNA: TGTGCCAGCAGTGGGACTCCTTTCTTCACAGATACGCAGTATTTT; CDR3 protein: CASSGTPFFTDTQYF; clone size: -; D gene: -; V gene: TRBV9; J gene: TRBJ2-3
CDR3 DNA: TGTGCCAGCAGTCTCGGACAGGGGGTCATGGATGAAAAACTGTTTTTT; CDR3 protein: CASSLGQGVMDEKLFF; clone size: -; D gene: TRBD1; V gene: TRBV5-4; J gene: TRBJ1-4
CDR3 DNA: TGTGCCAGCAGCGTAGAGCCCCGTAACACCGGGGAGCTGTTTTTT; CDR3 protein: CASSVEPRNTGELFF; clone size: -; D gene: -; V gene: TRBV9; J gene: TRBJ2-2
CDR3 DNA: TGTGCCAGCAGTGAACGGGGACAACGAGGCGAGCAGTACTTC; CDR3 protein: CASSERGQRGEQYF; clone size: -; D gene: -; V gene: TRBV6-1; J gene: TRBJ2-7
CDR3 DNA: TGTGCCAGCAGTAGACGGACTAGCGGGGGGAGCTCCTACAATGAGCAGTTCTTC; CDR3 protein: CASSRRTSGGSSYNEQFF; clone size: -; D gene: TRBD2; V gene: TRBV2; J gene: TRBJ2-1
CDR3 DNA: TGTGCCAGCAGTTTTGGACCATCTGCTCTTTTTTATAATTCACCCCTCCACTTT; CDR3 protein: CASSFGPSALFYNSPLHF; clone size: -; D gene: -; V gene: TRBV11-1; J gene: TRBJ1-6
CDR3 DNA: TGTGCCAGCAGTGGCTCGTGGACAGGGGGATACTATGGCTACACCTTC; CDR3 protein: CASSGSWTGGYYGYTF; clone size: once; D gene: TRBD1; V gene: TRBV6-1; J gene: TRBJ1-2
CDR3 DNA: TGTGCCAGCAGCGCACTACATTCTGGGGGCTACACCTTC; CDR3 protein: CASSALHSGGYTF; clone size: -; D gene: -; V gene: TRBV9; J gene: TRBJ1-2
CDR3 DNA: TGTGCCAGCAGTTTTTTGAACACTGAAGCTTTCTTT; CDR3 protein: CASSFLNTEAFF; clone size: -; D gene: -; V gene: TRBV28; J gene: TRBJ1-1
CDR3 DNA: TGTGCCAGCAGCGCCATGGGGGGGCGAAATTCACCCCTCCACTTT; CDR3 protein: CASSAMGGRNSPLHF; clone size: -; D gene: -; V gene: TRBV7-2; J gene: TRBJ1-6
CDR3 DNA: TGTGCCTGGAGTGTCACAGGGTATCCCGGGGAGCTGTTTTTT; CDR3 protein: CAWSVTGYPGELFF; clone size: -; D gene: -; V gene: TRBV30; J gene: TRBJ2-2
CDR3 DNA: TGTGCCAGCAGCCGGGCAAGGCTAACAGACAATGAGCAGTTCTTC; CDR3 protein: CASSRARLTDNEQFF; clone size: -; D gene: -; V gene: TRBV11-1; J gene: TRBJ2-1
CDR3 DNA: TGTGCCACCAGCACCTGGACAGCCTCTGGAAACACCATATATTTT; CDR3 protein: CATSTWTASGNTIYF; clone size: -; D gene: -; V gene: TRBV15; J gene: TRBJ1-3
CDR3 DNA: TGTGCCACCTCCCTGACTACCGGGGAGCTGTTTTTT; CDR3 protein: CATSLTTGELFF; clone size: -; D gene: -; V gene: TRBV10-3; J gene: TRBJ2-2
CDR3 DNA: TGTGCCAGCAGCCCGGGACTAGCGGTAGAGACCCAGTACTTC; CDR3 protein: CASSPGLAVETQYF; clone size: -; D gene: TRBD2; V gene: TRBV2; J gene: TRBJ2-5
CDR3 DNA: TGTGCCAGCAGCTACGCGGGCAGCTGGGTAACCGAGCAGTACTTC; CDR3 protein: CASSYAGSWVTEQYF; clone size: once; D gene: -; V gene: TRBV6-5; J gene: TRBJ2-7
CDR3 DNA: TGTGCCAGCAGTCCCGGGACAGGGGCCTATGTACAGAACACTGAAGCTTTCTTT; CDR3 protein: CASSPGTGAYVQNTEAFF; clone size: -; D gene: TRBD1; V gene: TRBV28; J gene: TRBJ1-1
CDR3 DNA: TGTGCCAGCAGGGAGCAGACCAACACCGGGGAGCTGTTTTTT; CDR3 protein: CASREQTNTGELFF; clone size: -; D gene: -; V gene: TRBV6-1; J gene: TRBJ2-2
CDR3 DNA: TGCAGCGTTGGGACTAGCGGGAGCTCCTACGAGCAGTACTTC; CDR3 protein: CSVGTSGSSYEQYF; clone size: -; D gene: TRBD2; V gene: TRBV29-1; J gene: TRBJ2-7
CDR3 DNA: TGTGCCACCGGACTGATGGGCGCAGATACGCAGTATTTT; CDR3 protein: CATGLMGADTQYF; clone size: -; D gene: -; V gene: TRBV5-4; J gene: TRBJ2-3
CDR3 DNA: TGTGCCAGCAGCTTAGGGTTGGCCGAGCAGTACTTC; CDR3 protein: CASSLGLAEQYF; clone size: -; D gene: -; V gene: TRBV7-2; J gene: TRBJ2-7
CDR3 DNA: TGCGCCAGCAGCTTGGATGGGAGGGACAGTGATGGCTACACCTTC; CDR3 protein: CASSLDGRDSDGYTF; clone size: -; D gene: TRBD1; V gene: TRBV5-1; J gene: TRBJ1-2
CDR3 DNA: TGCGCCAGCAGCCTGTGGACAGGGGGCCAAGAGACCCAGTACTTC; CDR3 protein: CASSLWTGGQETQYF; clone size: -; D gene: TRBD1; V gene: TRBV5-1; J gene: TRBJ2-5
CDR3 DNA: TGTGCCAGCAGCTTAGGACAGGGGAATGGCTACACCTTC; CDR3 protein: CASSLGQGNGYTF; clone size: few; D gene: TRBD1; V gene: TRBV11-2; J gene: TRBJ1-2
CDR3 DNA: TGTGCCAGCAGCTTGACCGGGACAGGGTCCCACGAGCAGTACTTC; CDR3 protein: CASSLTGTGSHEQYF; clone size: -; D gene: TRBD1; V gene: TRBV7-2; J gene: TRBJ2-7
CDR3 DNA: TGTGCCAGTAGAATCGTAACGAACACCGGGGAGCTGTTTTTT; CDR3 protein: CASRIVTNTGELFF; clone size: -; D gene: -; V gene: TRBV19; J gene: TRBJ2-2
CDR3 DNA: TGTGCCAGCAGCTTACTGGGACAGGGGGATAATTCACCCCTCCACTTT; CDR3 protein: CASSLLGQGDNSPLHF; clone size: -; D gene: TRBD1; V gene: TRBV7-9; J gene: TRBJ1-6